This T cell receptor (beta chain) was sequenced in a study of blood T cell repertoires in COVID-19 (TCRdb year 2020). Regarding the study in general: Collaborator samples came from the United States, Italy and Spain and covered acute and convalescent phases of COVID-19. The prospective study material was composed of cDNA or gDNA derived from T cells, B-cell-depleted T cells, or PBMCs. A freely available public database, intended as a resource for researchers studying the immune response to SARS-CoV-2, is where the repertoires were released. Where HLA class I and class II types were available, the types were taken from metadata supplied by the sample provider, not from assay-based typing. The samples were drawn from the first 160 participants of the ongoing ImmuneRACE study and from under 1,500 subjects provided by 6 global collaborators. The dataset comprised deeply sampled blood TCRbeta repertoires from subjects exposed to, actively infected with, or recovered from COVID-19. The sample metadata nearly always contained a de-identified subject ID, COVID-19 status, age in years and sex. On the study overall, not on this receptor specifically: How much clinical and demographic metadata was included differed by source and by participant, and the metadata was provided uncurated.

Points on this clone: This receptor's antigen is unknown. Base quality data are lacking; no much larger clone is found one base away.

The junction carries 17 bases between V and J, which are trimmed by 4 bases and 5 bases respectively. The CDR3 spans 16 residues, from the cysteine through the phenylalanine. Of all the DNA, just the CDR3 is kept, 48 bases in frame from base 1. CDR1 and CDR2 are read off the germline V gene as MNHEY and SVGAGI. Whole blood was collected in K2EDTA tubes by collaborating institutions according to the institutions' own protocols. For TCRbeta analysis, collaborators shipped samples in one of three forms: frozen whole blood, isolated PBMCs, or DNA extracted from either of those sample types. TCRbeta CDR3 regions were amplified from genomic DNA by means of the immunoSEQ Assay, a bias-controlled multiplex PCR. Processing in the source paper ran as follows. Nucleated cell counts per sample were estimated from amplification of reference gene primers within the assay. To quantify the absolute abundance of each unique TCRbeta CDR3 rearrangement, sequence reads were collapsed and filtered. For each sample, productive Simpson clonality was calculated as the square root of Simpson's diversity index across productive rearrangements. TCRdb provides this immuneACCESS table in a form limited to in-frame rearrangements. Some clones are lacking; in checked studies, under half of them reflect an unresolved V gene, and why the rest are absent is not known. V and J calls plus clone size are reproduced from that table; the DNA served to infer D and trimming. Here the sample has approximately 230,000 clones; 65% to 85% occur a single time. 3% to 4% of the sample is held by the ten biggest clonotypes.

The clonotype was recovered from a middle-aged woman with active or convalescent COVID-19. The chain is assembled from TRBV6-5 and TRBJ2-2; perhaps TRBD1 is the D gene, with 5 bases matching. Sequenced material: peripheral blood. CDR3 sequence: CASSWQGFRGTGELFF. In nucleotide form, the sequence is TGTGCCAGCAGTTGGCAGGGATTTAGGGGTACCGGGGAGCTGTTTTTT.